This T cell receptor beta chain was profiled in a study of blood T cell repertoires in COVID-19. Study details: T cells, B-cell-depleted T cells, or PBMCs supplied cDNA or gDNA.

The CDR3 loop spans 14 amino acids. CDR1 and CDR2 (germline): SGHTA, FQGNSA. V lost 8 bases, J lost 0 bases, and 7 bases stayed unmatched. Ages ranged from about 18 to 89 years, with residence in about two dozen US areas. Cohorts were assigned according to the clinical history that participants reported. Donors in Cohort 3 who had recovered were those with two negative PCRs, healthcare professional clearance, or resolution of their symptoms. Profiling relied on immunoSEQ multiplex PCR, and the TCRdb table lists in-frame clones only, not all of them. The table includes around 290,000 clones, under 90% detected once.

The receptor was isolated from a middle-aged woman who had recovered from COVID-19. The rearrangement links TRBV7-2 to TRBJ2-7, with 7 bases lining up with TRBD1. The sample consisted of PBMCs or T cells enriched from blood (not recorded which). CDR3 residues: CASASTGNSYEQYF. The CDR3, as DNA: TGTGCCAGCGCCTCGACAGGGAACTCCTACGAGCAGTACTTC.